This T cell receptor beta chain was recovered during a study of human T cells and chemical hapten exposure. Across the study: All patients underwent weekly scalp dosing with diphenylcyclopropenone for the full roughly 25-week study.

The time point here: patch test 2, 6 weeks after DPC sensitization. Regarding treatment: therapeutic diphenylcyclopropenone sensitization with weekly scalp DPC. Each CDR3 protein gets one entry after TCRdb re-called the RACE reads with MiXCR. The profile shows a few hundred thousand distinct CDR3 sequences, roughly 6% of them singletons. Germline V gene sequence: CDR1 SGHAT, CDR2 FQNNGV. The CDR3 sequence is 16 residues long. Trimming took off 5 bases at V and 5 bases at J, with 19 bases between the two ends. This clonotype has just a few counts. The chain uses TRBV11-2 and TRBJ2-1; possible D gene TRBD2, 7 bases. The origin of this receptor is a woman under 30 with alopecia areata. Some clones in this sample may be carry-over from other donors' samples. Here the sequenced sample was whole blood, taken in connection with sensitization to the hapten diphenylcyclopropenone (DPC). The CDR3 protein is CASSLKGGLSHNEQFF. CDR3 DNA: TGTGCCAGCAGCCTAAAGGGGGGGCTTTCCCACAATGAGCAGTTCTTC.